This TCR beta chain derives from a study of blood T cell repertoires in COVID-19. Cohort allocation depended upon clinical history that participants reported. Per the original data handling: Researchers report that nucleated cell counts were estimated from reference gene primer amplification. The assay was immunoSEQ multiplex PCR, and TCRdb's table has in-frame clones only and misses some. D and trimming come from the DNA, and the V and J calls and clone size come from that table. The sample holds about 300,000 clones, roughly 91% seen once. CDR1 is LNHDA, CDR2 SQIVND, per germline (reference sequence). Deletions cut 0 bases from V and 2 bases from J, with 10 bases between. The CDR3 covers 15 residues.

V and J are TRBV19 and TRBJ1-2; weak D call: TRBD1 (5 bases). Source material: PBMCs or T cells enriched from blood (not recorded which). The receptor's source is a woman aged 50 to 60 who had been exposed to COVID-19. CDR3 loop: CASSIDLRGNYGYTF. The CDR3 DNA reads TGTGCCAGTAGTATAGATCTCCGGGGGAACTATGGCTACACCTTC.